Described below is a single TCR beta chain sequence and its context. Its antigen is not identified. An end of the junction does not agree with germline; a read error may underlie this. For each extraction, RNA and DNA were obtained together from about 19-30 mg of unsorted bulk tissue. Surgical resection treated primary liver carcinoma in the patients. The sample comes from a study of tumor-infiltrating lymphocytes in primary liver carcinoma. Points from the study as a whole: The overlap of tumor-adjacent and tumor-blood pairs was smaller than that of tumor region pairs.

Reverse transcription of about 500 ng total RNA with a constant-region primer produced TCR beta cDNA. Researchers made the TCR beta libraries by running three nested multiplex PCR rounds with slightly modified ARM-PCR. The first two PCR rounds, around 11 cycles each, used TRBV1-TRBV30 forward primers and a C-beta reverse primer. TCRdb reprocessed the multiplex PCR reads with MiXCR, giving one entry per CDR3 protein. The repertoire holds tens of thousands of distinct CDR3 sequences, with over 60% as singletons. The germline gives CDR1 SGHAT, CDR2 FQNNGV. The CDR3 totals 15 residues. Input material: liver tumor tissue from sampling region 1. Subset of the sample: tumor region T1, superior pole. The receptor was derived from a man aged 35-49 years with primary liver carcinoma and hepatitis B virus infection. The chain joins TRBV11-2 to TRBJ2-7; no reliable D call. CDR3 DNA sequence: TGTGCCAGCAGCACGGCATCTGGTCCGGGCTACGAGCAATACTTC. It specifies CASSTASGPGYEQYF.